The present entry profiles one T cell receptor (beta chain) with its context. Germline V gene lookup returns CDR1 SGHNT and CDR2 YENEEA. Unmatched junction bases numbered 11, after V lost 4 bases and J lost 2 bases. The CDR3 is 16 amino acids. This entry is derived from a study of OX40 agonist ivuxolimab in advanced cancers. TCRdb's copy holds only in-frame clones and misses some; the assay was immunoSEQ multiplex PCR. The sample records over 35,000 clones, more than 80% being singletons. The sequencing here drew on CD4+ or CD8+ T cells sorted from blood, taken in a trial of the OX40 agonist ivuxolimab. This sequence joins TRBV11-3 and TRBJ2-7; TRBD2 aligns across 7 bases. The sequence was collected from an adult with an advanced solid tumor such as melanoma, head and neck, liver or kidney cancer. CDR3 nucleotide sequence: TGTGCCAGCAGCTCGCATTCCGGGAGGATCACCTACGAGCAGTACTTC. Amino acids: CASSSHSGRITYEQYF.